This TCR beta chain was captured by sequencing in a study of blood T cell repertoires in COVID-19. Produced via immunoSEQ multiplex PCR; TCRdb's table is partial and in-frame only. The sample yields around 30,000 clones, roughly nine tenths seen once. CDR3 length: 18 residues. V was cut by 5 bases and J by 3 bases, with 25 bases left in between. Germline V gives CDR1 SGHNT, CDR2 YENEEA. The chain joins TRBV11-3 to TRBJ2-5; TRBD2 is a possible D gene (6 bases). Sequenced input: peripheral blood. The TCR was taken from a man in his fifties or sixties with acute or convalescent COVID-19. The CDR3 reads CASSHSRLVGLREETQYF. The CDR3 nucleotides read TGTGCCAGCAGCCATTCACGACTAGTGGGTCTTCGGGAAGAGACCCAGTACTTC.